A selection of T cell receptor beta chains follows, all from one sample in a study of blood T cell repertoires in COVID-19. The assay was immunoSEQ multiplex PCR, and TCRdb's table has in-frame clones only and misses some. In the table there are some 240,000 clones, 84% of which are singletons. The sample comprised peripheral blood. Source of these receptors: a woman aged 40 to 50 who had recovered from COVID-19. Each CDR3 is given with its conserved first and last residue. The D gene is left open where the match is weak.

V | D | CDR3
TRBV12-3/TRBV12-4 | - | CASSLGPRATIYF
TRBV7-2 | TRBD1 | CASSLGTGGSGNTIYF
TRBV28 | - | CASSLGGESIGYGYTF
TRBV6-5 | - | CASSLWTPSVYEQYF
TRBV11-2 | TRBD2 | CASPSSGAGGFDTQYF
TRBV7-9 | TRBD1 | CASSQPGQRFTYEQYF
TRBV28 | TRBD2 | CASSRAGVTYEQYF
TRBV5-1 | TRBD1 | CASSKTDRDYYGYTF
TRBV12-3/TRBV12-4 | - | CASSFSGNTIYF
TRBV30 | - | CAWSVGQGLSTEAFF
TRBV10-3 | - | CAISERPGAGANVLTF
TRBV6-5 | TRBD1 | CATPDRVEGGGYTF
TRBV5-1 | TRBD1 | CASSPTGQNLFYGYTF
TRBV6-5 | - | CASTLILDSPLHF
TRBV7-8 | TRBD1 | CASSIGQGVYTF
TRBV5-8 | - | CASSSQEWQPQHF
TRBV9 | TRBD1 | CASSPRTGREQYF